These 18 T cell receptor beta chains were all obtained from the same sample, sequenced in a study of PD-1 blockade in classical Hodgkin lymphoma. Here immunoSEQ multiplex PCR was the method, and the copy in TCRdb shows in-frame clones only, minus some. The sample shows tens of thousands of clones, 88% of them seen only once. Exposure to brentuximab vedotin varied, and each patient had relapsed following autologous stem cell transplantation. This specimen was peripheral blood mononuclear cells (PBMCs), taken before the second cycle of nivolumab. These receptors all come from a human donor with classical Hodgkin lymphoma.

The chain recombines TRBV5-1 with TRBJ1-1, with a possible D match to TRBD1 (6 bases). V lost 4 bases to trimming and J lost 2 bases, with 12 bases between them. The CDR3 spans 14 residues. Germline loops: CDR1 SGHRS, CDR2 YFSETQ. CDR3 sequence reads: CASSHEGVNTEAFF. CDR3 DNA: TGCGCCAGCAGCCACGAGGGGGTTAACACTGAAGCTTTCTTT.

The CDR3 protein is CASSQQGSGEKLFF. As DNA, the CDR3 is TGCGCCAGCAGCCAACAGGGAAGCGGTGAAAAACTGTTTTTT. This chain joins TRBV5-1 and TRBJ1-4; D may be TRBD1 (6 bases). CDR3 length: 14 amino acids. The V end was cut by 4 bases, the J end by 7 bases, with 14 bases between. CDR1 is SGHRS and CDR2 is YFSETQ in the germline V gene.

The V call is TRBV5-1, the J call TRBJ2-7; possibly TRBD1 for D (5 bases). Per germline, CDR1 SGHRS and CDR2 YFSETQ. The CDR3 totals 14 residues. The germline V and J ends were trimmed by 4 bases and 1 base, with 12 bases remaining between them. The CDR3 sequence: CASSHGQTSYEQYF. The CDR3 region has the DNA TGCGCCAGCAGCCATGGACAAACGTCCTACGAGCAGTACTTC.

The J gene is TRBJ1-2, the V gene TRBV7-2; D is possibly TRBD1 (5 bases). V lost 6 bases to trimming and J lost 8 bases, with 22 bases between them. The V gene's germline CDR1 is SGHTA and CDR2 FQGNSA. The CDR3 length is 15 residues. In DNA, the CDR3 is TGTGCCAGCAGTAATATGGGGACGGAATCCCTGGGCTACACCTTC. Translated, it gives CASSNMGTESLGYTF.

The J gene is TRBJ1-1, the V gene TRBV5-1; no firm D call. Deletions cut 0 bases from V and 5 bases from J, with 14 bases between. Germline loops: CDR1 SGHRS, CDR2 YFSETQ. CDR3 size: 15 residues. The CDR3 sequence is CASSLVVGAGTEAFF. The CDR3 bases are TGCGCCAGCAGCTTGGTAGTGGGCGCGGGTACTGAAGCTTTCTTT.

The chain links TRBV7-2 to TRBJ1-2; no firm D call. V was pared by 8 bases and J by 5 bases, with 18 bases between. Germline V gene lookup returns CDR1 SGHTA and CDR2 FQGNSA. This CDR3 is 14 amino acids long. The chain's CDR3 is CASLVFVAEYGYTF. The CDR3 nucleotides read TGTGCCAGCCTGGTATTTGTGGCCGAGTATGGCTACACCTTC.

This chain connects TRBV28 to TRBJ1-2; 8 bases are a match to TRBD1. The V and J ends lost 5 bases and 2 bases, in that order; junction bases with no gene match: 4. The CDR3 is 14 residues long. Germline CDR1 reads MDHEN; CDR2 reads SYDVKM. The CDR3 here is CASSPRDRNYGYTF. For the CDR3, the DNA is TGTGCCAGCAGTCCCAGGGACAGGAACTATGGCTACACCTTC.

The rearrangement joins TRBV19 to TRBJ2-5; 8 nucleotides align to TRBD2. The V gene end was trimmed by 1 base and the J gene end by 4 bases; junction bases not matched to a gene: 2. Germline CDR1 and CDR2: LNHDA and SQIVND (reference sequence). This CDR3 is built from 14 residues. Here the CDR3 reads CASSIAGLAETQYF. The CDR3 coding sequence is TGTGCCAGTAGTATAGCAGGACTAGCAGAGACCCAGTACTTC.

The J gene is TRBJ2-1, the V gene TRBV30; D unclear. The germline V and J ends were trimmed by 0 bases and 2 bases, with 11 bases remaining between them. This CDR3 is built from 15 residues. The V gene's germline CDR1 is GTSNPN and CDR2 SVGIG (reference sequence). The CDR3 coding sequence is TGTGCCTGGAGTGTTGGTTGGGGTCCCTACAATGAGCAGTTCTTC. Protein sequence: CAWSVGWGPYNEQFF.

Note on this clone: At one end, the junction sequence differs from germline, possibly due to a read error. The chain uses TRBV7-8 and TRBJ2-7; TRBD2 agrees at 13 bases. This CDR3 has 17 amino acids. CDR1 is SGHVS, CDR2 FQNEAQ, per germline. The DNA for the CDR3 is TGTGCCAACAGCTTGACTAGCGGGGGGCCGAGCTCCTACGAGCAGTACTTC. Encoded protein: CANSLTSGGPSSYEQYF.

A few counts support this clone. The rearrangement uses TRBV5-1 and TRBJ2-5; TRBD2 might be the D (5 bases). In germline, CDR1 is SGHRS, CDR2 YFSETQ. The CDR3 totals 15 residues. V lost 4 bases and J 4 bases, leaving 17 bases between the germline ends. The DNA for the CDR3 is TGCGCCAGCAGCCCCTCCGGGGTTAATACAGAGACCCAGTACTTC. Protein sequence: CASSPSGVNTETQYF.

This rearrangement joins TRBV6-6 to TRBJ2-3, with 9 bases aligning to TRBD2. Trimming took 2 bases from V and 7 from J; bases not matched to a gene: 7. This CDR3 comprises 15 residues. The germline V gene has CDR1 MNHNY and CDR2 SVGAGI (reference sequence). The CDR3 protein is CASSYQRGDLNTQYF. For the CDR3, the DNA is TGTGCCAGCAGTTACCAGCGGGGGGATCTTAATACGCAGTATTTT.

V is TRBV5-1 and J is TRBJ1-1; D is undetermined. The V gene's germline CDR1 is SGHRS and CDR2 YFSETQ. The ends were cut back, 0 bases at V and 5 bases at J, with 17 bases in the middle. The CDR3 length is 16 residues. Here the CDR3 DNA reads TGCGCCAGCAGCTTGGCCATTGTCCCGGGTAGGACTGAAGCTTTCTTT. Encoded protein: CASSLAIVPGRTEAFF. Variable domain in full (rest from reference TRBV5-1 and TRBJ1-1): KAGVTQTPRYLIKTRGQQVTLSCSPISGHRSVSWYQQTPGQGLQFLFEYFSETQRNKGNFPGRFSGRQFSNSRSEMNVSTLELGDSALYLCASSLAIVPGRTEAFFGQGTRLTVV.

This clone came up a few times. J is TRBJ2-2 and V is TRBV7-9; TRBD1 matches 10 bases. CDR3 size: 12 residues. V lost 4 bases, J lost 15 bases, and 5 bases stayed unmatched. Germline lookup yields CDR1 SEHNR and CDR2 FQNEAQ (reference sequence). The CDR3 spells CASSSMDRGMFF. As DNA, the CDR3 is TGTGCCAGCAGCTCCATGGACAGGGGGATGTTTTTT.

J is TRBJ1-6 and V is TRBV5-1; weak D call: TRBD1 (5 bases). V lost 3 bases, J lost 10 bases, and 14 bases lay in between. Germline lookup yields CDR1 SGHRS and CDR2 YFSETQ. The CDR3 contains 14 residues. CDR3 sequence: CASSWGRVASPLHF. CDR3 coding DNA: TGCGCCAGCAGCTGGGGCAGGGTGGCCTCACCCCTCCACTTT.

This chain connects TRBV7-3 to TRBJ1-5, with a weak D call TRBD1 (5 bases). Per the germline V gene, CDR1 is SGHTA and CDR2 is FQGTGA. The CDR3 runs to 16 residues. Between the trimmed V and J ends, which lost 5 bases and 0 bases, there was a span of 14 bases. The chain's CDR3 is CASSPFGHFSNQPQHF. The CDR3 coding sequence is TGTGCCAGCAGCCCTTTCGGACACTTTAGCAATCAGCCCCAGCATTTT.

This clone is a singleton in its sample. This chain connects TRBV9 to TRBJ1-2, with a weak D call TRBD1 (6 bases). The CDR3 is 14 amino acids. In germline, CDR1 is SGDLS, CDR2 YYNGEE. The V gene lost 0 bases and the J gene lost 8 bases, with 14 bases spanning the gap. The CDR3 nucleotides are TGTGCCAGCAGCGTAGGCCAGCCCGGACAGGGCTACACCTTC. Translating it yields CASSVGQPGQGYTF.

V usage is TRBV19 and J usage is TRBJ1-1; possible D gene TRBD1, 5 bases. Trimming stripped 3 bases from V and 5 bases from J, with 19 bases between. This CDR3 is 16 amino acids long. Germline CDR1 LNHDA, CDR2 SQIVND (reference sequence). CDR3 sequence (DNA): TGTGCCAGTAGTATGGGTTTTGGGCTTCGGGGGACTGAAGCTTTCTTT. Residues: CASSMGFGLRGTEAFF.